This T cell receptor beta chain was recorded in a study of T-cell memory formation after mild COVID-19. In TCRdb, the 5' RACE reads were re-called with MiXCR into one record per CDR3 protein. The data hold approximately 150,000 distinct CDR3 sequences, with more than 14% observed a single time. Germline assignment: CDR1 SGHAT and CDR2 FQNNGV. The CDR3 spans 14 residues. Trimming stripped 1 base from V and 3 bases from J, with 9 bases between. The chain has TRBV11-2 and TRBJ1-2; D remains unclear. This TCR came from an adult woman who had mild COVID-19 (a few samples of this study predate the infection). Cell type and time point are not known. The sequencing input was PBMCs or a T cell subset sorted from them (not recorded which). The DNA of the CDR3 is TGTGCCAGCAGCTTAGGAGGCACCCACTATGGCTACACCTTC. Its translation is CASSLGGTHYGYTF. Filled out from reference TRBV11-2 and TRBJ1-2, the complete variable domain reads EAGVAQSPRYKIIEKRQSVAFWCNPISGHATLYWYQQILGQGPKLLIQFQNNGVVDDSQLPKDRFSAERLKGVDSTLKIQPAKLEDSAVYLCASSLGGTHYGYTFGSGTRLTVV.